This T cell receptor beta chain was captured in a study of blood T cells in healthy people across ages. The second PCR ran roughly 7 to 12 cycles with a sample-barcoded 5' primer and J-beta primers. Carrying 12 random nucleotides, a template-switch adaptor labeled each individual cDNA molecule. A single record per CDR3 protein comes from TCRdb applying MiXCR to the 5' RACE reads. Of some 1.4 million distinct CDR3 sequences listed, around two fifths are singletons. Isolation recovered at least 6 million PBMCs from every sample. This clonotype was detected only a few times. The sequence was collected from a woman between 18 and 30 years old in good health. The sample consisted of blood.

CDR3 protein: CASSLESGRTATNYGYTF. The CDR3 nucleotides are TGTGCCAGCAGCTTGGAAAGCGGGAGGACAGCTACTAACTATGGCTACACCTTC. The chain has TRBV5-5 and TRBJ1-2, with D possibly being TRBD1 (6 bases). Trimming pared 0 bases from V and 0 bases from J, leaving 18 bases between. CDR1 and CDR2 (germline): SGHKS, YYEKEE (reference sequence). This CDR3 is 18 amino acids long.